These 24 T cell receptor beta chains were all obtained from the same sample, sequenced in a study of cytomegalovirus exposure and HLA in healthy donors. A multiplex PCR was run with 60 Vbeta primers and 13 Jbeta primers. Data came from immunoSEQ multiplex PCR; TCRdb stores just in-frame clones and leaves some out. The sample holds about 140,000 clones, roughly 70% seen once. Sequenced sample: PBMCs. The receptors derive from a male donor in good health and CMV-seronegative.

The genes are TRBV7-8 and TRBJ1-6, with D possibly TRBD1 on 6 matching bases. The ends were cut back, 0 bases at V and 0 bases at J, with 15 bases in the middle. Germline values: CDR1 SGHVS, CDR2 FQNEAQ. The CDR3 has 19 residues. The CDR3 sequence: CASSLALVTGSSYNSPLHF. DNA of the CDR3: TGTGCCAGCAGCTTAGCGTTGGTCACAGGGAGCTCCTATAATTCACCCCTCCACTTT.

The V and J genes are TRBV11-2 and TRBJ1-4, with a tentative D call TRBD1 (6 bases). Germline assignment: CDR1 SGHAT and CDR2 FQNNGV. The CDR3 has 14 residues. V was cut by 5 bases and J by 7 bases, with 14 bases left in between. CDR3 in DNA: TGTGCCAGCAGCCTACCGGGACACCTTGAAAAACTGTTTTTT. Translation: CASSLPGHLEKLFF.

The chain joins TRBV7-8 to TRBJ2-5, with 10 bases identical to TRBD1. V shed 5 bases, J shed 1 base, and the junction held 4 bases outside the gene matches. Germline CDR1 is SGHVS and CDR2 is FQNEAQ. The length of the CDR3 is 15 residues. CDR3 in DNA: TGTGCCAGCAGCCGCCGACAGGGGGCCCAAGAGACCCAGTACTTC. This translates into CASSRRQGAQETQYF.

The chain combines TRBV9 with TRBJ2-1; 14 bases agree with TRBD2. The CDR3 is made up of 16 amino acids. V dropped 0 bases and J dropped 9; count of bases not matched to a gene: 5. The germline V gene has CDR1 SGDLS and CDR2 YYNGEE. For the CDR3, the DNA is TGTGCCAGCAGCGTAGCTGGGACTAGCGGGGGCGGTGAGCAGTTCTTC. As protein: CASSVAGTSGGGEQFF.

The chain joins TRBV6-5 to TRBJ2-7, with TRBD1 identical over 7 bases. Germline-derived CDR1 and CDR2 are MNHEY and SVGAGI. The CDR3 is 11 amino acids. V dropped 5 bases and J dropped 9; count of bases not matched to a gene: 4. The CDR3 DNA follows: TGTGCCAGCAGTGGGGGACAGAGGCAGTACTTC. It codes for CASSGGQRQYF.

This chain links TRBV29-1 with TRBJ2-5; 8 bases line up with TRBD2. The end of the DNA aligns better with TRBJ2-7, so the J call may be wrong. Germline-derived CDR1 and CDR2 are SQVTM and ANQGSEA. This CDR3 has 12 residues. As DNA, the CDR3 is TGCAGCGTTGAAAGACGGGAGGGCGAGCAGTACTTC. Translating it yields CSVERREGEQYF.

The chain uses TRBV9 and TRBJ2-7, with 9 positions matching TRBD2. After removal of 0 bases from V and 10 bases from J, the junction contained 8 bases not matched to a gene. The CDR3 loop spans 14 amino acids. The germline gives CDR1 SGDLS, CDR2 YYNGEE. The CDR3 spells CASSVGSSGGRQYF. CDR3 in DNA: TGTGCCAGCAGCGTAGGGAGTAGCGGGGGTCGTCAGTACTTC.

The chain uses TRBV30 and TRBJ2-7; TRBD1 agrees at 7 bases. Germline CDR1 reads GTSNPN; CDR2 reads SVGIG (reference sequence). This CDR3 comprises 13 residues. After removal of 0 bases from V and 3 bases from J, the junction contained 2 bases not matched to a gene. The CDR3 reads CAWSVHRGYEQYF. CDR3 nucleotide sequence: TGTGCCTGGAGTGTCCACAGGGGCTACGAGCAGTACTTC.

The CDR3 DNA sequence: TGTGCCAGCAGTTACGCCCGACAGGGTTACACAGATACGCAGTATTTT. It is translated as CASSYARQGYTDTQYF. This chain connects TRBV6-5 to TRBJ2-3; TRBD1 matches 7 bases. CDR1 is MNHEY, CDR2 SVGAGI, per germline. The CDR3 consists of 16 residues. The J segment lost 2 bases and the V segment lost 2 bases, leaving 7 bases of the junction unmatched.

This clone has more than one count but fewer than ten. The chain is built from TRBV18 and TRBJ1-1; D gene unclear. Trimming pared 1 base from V and 7 bases from J, leaving 13 bases between. The CDR3 contains 14 residues. Germline loops: CDR1 KGHSH, CDR2 LQKENI. CDR3 sequence: CASSPRAGQDEAFF. The CDR3 DNA reads TGTGCCAGCTCACCACGGGCTGGGCAAGATGAAGCTTTCTTT. Full variable domain (rest looked up from reference TRBV18 and TRBJ1-1): NAGVMQNPRHLVRRRGQEARLRCSPMKGHSHVYWYRQLPEEGLKFMVYLQKENIIDESGMPKERFSAEFPKEGPSILRIQQVVRGDSAAYFCASSPRAGQDEAFFGQGTRLTVV.

The table lists this clone with a few counts. The V and J genes are TRBV9 and TRBJ2-7; 8 bases fit TRBD1. J lost 3 bases, V lost 8 bases, and 7 bases had no gene match. The CDR3 covers 13 residues. Germline V gives CDR1 SGDLS, CDR2 YYNGEE. The CDR3 bases are TGTGCCAGGGACAACAGGGGGTTCTACGAGCAGTACTTC. Residues: CARDNRGFYEQYF.

The chain combines TRBV18 with TRBJ2-1; 8 bases match TRBD1. The J segment lost 7 bases and the V segment lost 2 bases, leaving 7 bases of the junction unmatched. This CDR3 comprises 15 residues. The V gene's germline CDR1 is KGHSH and CDR2 LQKENI. Here the CDR3 reads CASSPVGQGENEQFF. CDR3 DNA: TGTGCCAGCTCACCAGTAGGACAGGGAGAGAATGAGCAGTTCTTC.

This clone was counted only a few times. V and J are TRBV6-1 and TRBJ2-7; 7 nucleotides agree with TRBD2. With V trimmed by 6 bases and J by 3 bases, 5 bases remained unmatched. The germline V gene has CDR1 MNHNS and CDR2 SASEGT. The CDR3 covers 13 residues. The CDR3 spells CASRGTTHYEQYF. CDR3 nucleotides: TGTGCCAGCAGGGGGACTACCCACTACGAGCAGTACTTC.

In its sample, this clone is medium-sized. V and J are TRBV4-3 and TRBJ2-6; 11 positions match TRBD1. CDR3 length: 18 amino acids. Looked up from germline, CDR1 is LGHNA and CDR2 is YSLEER. The trim removed 0 bases at V and 2 bases at J, leaving 3 bases unmatched. For the CDR3, the DNA is TGCGCCAGCAGCCAAGATGGACAGGGGGCTACTGGGGCCAACGTCCTGACTTTC. Translating gives CASSQDGQGATGANVLTF.

The V and J genes are TRBV5-1 and TRBJ2-5; D perhaps matches TRBD2 (5 bases). Between the trimmed V and J ends, which lost 4 bases and 6 bases, there was a span of 16 bases. This CDR3 region has 14 residues. CDR1 and CDR2 from the germline V gene are SGHRS and YFSETQ. CDR3 residues: CASSPGTRAQTQYF. The DNA for the CDR3 is TGCGCCAGCAGCCCTGGTACTAGAGCTCAGACCCAGTACTTC.

The chain carries TRBV10-3 and TRBJ1-1, with D perhaps TRBD1 (6 bases). Deletions cut 10 bases from V and 4 bases from J, with 19 bases between. Germline CDR1 reads ENHRY; CDR2 reads SYGVKD. This CDR3 contains 14 residues. CDR3 DNA: TGTGCCAATTCACCGGGCCCCAGGGGCACTGAAGCTTTCTTT. As protein: CANSPGPRGTEAFF.

The chain employs TRBV9 and TRBJ2-3; D gene unclear. Trimming took off 3 bases at V and 7 bases at J, with 15 bases between the two ends. The germline CDR1 and CDR2 sequences are SGDLS and YYNGEE. The CDR3 loop spans 14 amino acids. The CDR3 nucleotides are TGTGCCAGCAGCGCAACGCCGCGAGAGAATACGCAGTATTTT. It specifies CASSATPRENTQYF.

The chain employs TRBV7-9 and TRBJ2-7; 7 bases line up with TRBD1. The CDR3 covers 13 residues. In germline, CDR1 is SEHNR, CDR2 FQNEAQ (reference sequence). V shed 1 base and J 3 bases; nucleotides not matched to a gene: 0. The CDR3, as DNA: TGTGCCAGCAGCTTAGGGGACAGCTACGAGCAGTACTTC. Protein sequence: CASSLGDSYEQYF.

The V gene is TRBV18, the J gene TRBJ2-5; D perhaps matches TRBD2 (6 bases). TRBJ2-7 matches the DNA end more closely, so the J call is doubtful. This CDR3 contains 15 residues. CDR1 and CDR2 from the germline V gene are KGHSH and LQKENI. CDR3 sequence reads: CASSPIGSHHYEQYF. The CDR3 coding sequence is TGTGCCAGCTCACCGATCGGGAGCCACCACTACGAGCAGTACTTC.

The chain uses TRBV2 and TRBJ2-7; no clear D. Per germline, CDR1 SNHLY and CDR2 FYNNEI. V was clipped by 6 bases and J by 3 bases, with 9 bases between them. The CDR3 sequence is 12 residues long. The CDR3 bases are TGTGCCAGCAGGGTTGGCCTCTACGAGCAGTACTTC. Amino acids: CASRVGLYEQYF.

The genes are TRBV11-2 and TRBJ1-5, with D possibly TRBD1 on 5 matching bases. Looked up from germline, CDR1 is SGHAT and CDR2 is FQNNGV. V was trimmed by 0 bases and J by 4 bases, leaving 7 bases between them. The CDR3 sequence is 14 residues long. The CDR3 bases are TGTGCCAGCAGCTTAGATGGGGGGAATCAGCCCCAGCATTTT. It yields the protein CASSLDGGNQPQHF. Filled out from reference TRBV11-2 and TRBJ1-5, the complete variable domain reads EAGVAQSPRYKIIEKRQSVAFWCNPISGHATLYWYQQILGQGPKLLIQFQNNGVVDDSQLPKDRFSAERLKGVDSTLKIQPAKLEDSAVYLCASSLDGGNQPQHFGDGTRLSIL.

The chain employs TRBV20-1 and TRBJ2-7; D is undetermined. CDR3 length: 11 amino acids. Germline V gives CDR1 DFQATT, CDR2 SNEGSKA (reference sequence). V lost 6 bases to trimming and J lost 3 bases, with 9 bases between them. CDR3 region: CSAQAGYEQYF. Written as DNA, the CDR3 is TGCAGTGCCCAGGCAGGCTACGAGCAGTACTTC.

The chain combines TRBV5-1 with TRBJ2-5, with TRBD1 identical over 9 bases. Near its end, the DNA agrees better with TRBJ2-7, so the J call may be wrong. The CDR3 loop spans 16 amino acids. Germline lookup yields CDR1 SGHRS and CDR2 YFSETQ. Here the CDR3 reads CASHDAPGQGRNEQYF. The CDR3 coding sequence is TGCGCCAGCCATGACGCCCCGGGACAGGGAAGGAACGAGCAGTACTTC.

In DNA form, the CDR3 reads TGTGCCAGCAGCTACACTAGCGGGGGGGAAGAGACCCAGTACTTC. It yields the protein CASSYTSGGEETQYF. The chain has TRBV9 and TRBJ2-5; 13 positions match TRBD2. V lost 4 bases to trimming and J lost 3 bases; unmatched junction nucleotides: 3. Per germline, CDR1 SGDLS and CDR2 YYNGEE. This CDR3 contains 15 residues.